This T cell receptor beta chain was identified during a study of blood T cell repertoires in COVID-19. Study-wide background: There were acute and convalescent COVID-19 samples, and they came from the United States, Italy and Spain.

This clone was detected a few times. The CDR3 length is 18 residues. Trimming cost V 0 bases and J 0 bases; bases outside gene matches: 9. The V gene's germline CDR1 is SGHRS and CDR2 YFSETQ. The repertoire was sequenced with immunoSEQ multiplex PCR; TCRdb's copy has only in-frame clones and lacks some. The top ten hold approximately 6.6% of the sample, which has 250,000 to 300,000 clones, 70% to 90% seen once. This receptor was identified in a woman in her thirties who had recovered from COVID-19. J is TRBJ1-2 and V is TRBV5-1; 9 nucleotides line up with TRBD1. The sequencing input was peripheral blood. The CDR3 loop is CASSLEGTGIAANYGYTF. CDR3 DNA sequence: TGCGCCAGCAGCTTGGAGGGGACAGGGATAGCGGCTAACTATGGCTACACCTTC.